Listed here are 4 T cell receptor beta chains from one sample, sequenced in a study of Ad26.COV2.S vaccination and SARS-CoV-2 variants (dated by TCRdb to about 2021). Receptor libraries were prepared by the immunoSEQ multiplex PCR assay. TCRdb provides this immuneACCESS table in a form limited to in-frame rearrangements. Some clones are lacking; in checked studies, under half of them reflect an unresolved V gene, and why the rest are absent is not known. In this sample the table shows over 400,000 clones, roughly 90% of which occur a single time. Of the sample, about 1.6% falls within the top ten clones. The label giving this sample's treatment or condition can be read as: roughly 19 received Ad26.COV2.S at low or high dose, single or two shots; 5 received placebo; per-sample allocation not given. Repertoires of vaccine and placebo recipients were sequenced from samples taken on day 63 after the first injection.

The specimen comprised peripheral blood, sampled in a trial of Ad26.COV2.S vaccine versus placebo. These TCRs come from a person between 18 and 65 years old who received the Ad26.COV2.S COVID-19 vaccine or a placebo.

CDR3 coding DNA: TGCGCCAGCAGCCAAGTACCCCGATCTGAAGAGACCCAGTACTTC. This sequence encodes CASSQVPRSEETQYF. J is TRBJ2-5 and V is TRBV4-3; D call uncertain. Germline V gene data show CDR1 as LGHNA and CDR2 as YSLEER. CDR3 size: 15 residues. V lost 1 base and J 3 bases, leaving 12 bases between the germline ends.

The chain combines TRBV30 with TRBJ2-3; D is possibly TRBD1 (5 bases). The germline V gene has CDR1 GTSNPN and CDR2 SVGIG (reference sequence). CDR3 length: 17 residues. Trimming took off 0 bases at V and 2 bases at J, with 18 bases between the two ends. CDR3 amino acids: CAWSVRLGRTITDTQYF. The CDR3, as DNA: TGTGCCTGGAGTGTACGGTTGGGGCGGACCATCACAGATACGCAGTATTTT.

V usage is TRBV29-1 and J usage is TRBJ2-1; a possible D gene is TRBD1 (7 bases). Germline lookup yields CDR1 SQVTM and CDR2 ANQGSEA. The CDR3 has 14 residues. V was shortened by 5 bases and J by 7 bases, with 18 bases between the two germline ends. The CDR3 sequence is CSVPRGAILNEQFF. The CDR3 nucleotides read TGCAGCGTTCCCAGGGGGGCAATACTGAATGAGCAGTTCTTC.

V is TRBV18 and J is TRBJ2-1; 7 bases line up with TRBD1. This CDR3 region has 15 residues. With 6 bases clipped from V and 6 bases from J, the junction kept 11 bases outside the gene matches. CDR1 and CDR2 from the germline V gene are KGHSH and LQKENI. The CDR3 DNA follows: TGTGCCAGCTCCACCAGCGGTAGGGACAGCAATGAGCAGTTCTTC. It encodes CASSTSGRDSNEQFF.